The sequence of this TCR beta chain was determined in a study of Tregs in tolerant kidney transplant recipients (dated by TCRdb to 2018 to 2020). Describing the broader study: Transplants used related donors with nonmyeloablative bone marrow transplantation; mixed chimerism was transient in the human trials. The study applied TCRbeta sequencing to find donor-specific regulatory T cells before combined kidney and bone marrow transplantation and then followed those same cells after transplant. Broad study findings and their caveats: In tolerant patients, donor-specific Tregs expanded more than Tregs overall, which suggests antigen-driven rather than nonspecific expansion. The study was limited by small patient numbers, and the findings need validation in larger populations and under other immunosuppression protocols. The most biologically relevant and donor-specific TCRbeta repertoire appeared to be identified by expanding Tregs with activated donor B cells. Biological reproducibility was not directly assessed, although technical replication error appeared to be minimal. For some patients, the PCR primers changed as time went on, which meant samples from those patients could not be compared with one another at the nucleotide level.

As concerns this clone: Its specific antigen is unknown. No clone much larger than this one lies a single base away; base qualities are absent.

For TCRbeta CDR3 sequencing, genomic DNA from the sorted cells was extracted using the QIAGEN DNeasy Blood and Tissue Kit. High-throughput TCRbeta CDR3 sequencing, including PCR amplification with bias correction and internal controls, was performed commercially through immunoSEQ. Per the original workflow: Unique productive TCRbeta sequences were defined by CDR3 nucleotide sequence where primers matched, otherwise by CDR3 amino acid sequence with Vbeta and Jbeta genes. Sorting error was corrected by removing sequences shared between sorted populations at a frequency ratio of 2:1 or less, and the remaining shared sequences were assigned to the higher population. Sequences were defined as donor-reactive when expanded at least 5-fold in CFSE-low cells versus unstimulated cells and present at a frequency of at least 0.01% in CFSE-low cells. Jensen-Shannon divergence, calculated on the top 100 TCRbeta sequences ranked by frequency, was used to quantify repertoire divergence. For samples with multiple sequencing runs, sorting error was corrected separately for each run before the runs were pooled. Not all clones reach the TCRdb copy of this immuneACCESS table, which keeps in-frame sequences only. Checked studies attribute under half of the gap to unresolved V genes and leave the rest unexplained. The DNA was the basis for D and trimming; V, J and clone size are from that table. In this sample the table shows 90,000 to 130,000 clones, around 87% of which occur a single time. The top ten hold approximately 0.35% of the sample.

CDR1 is given as SNHLY and CDR2 as FYNNEI, both from the germline V gene. V and J are truncated by 3 bases and 1 base respectively, leaving an intervening sequence of 9 bases. The CDR3 contains 15 residues, cysteine and phenylalanine counted. Only the CDR3 DNA stays, 45 bases, in frame from base 1. The time point label of this sample denotes: blood sample drawn before combined kidney and bone marrow transplant. Thawed PBMCs were FACS-sorted into unstimulated Tregs (CD4+CD25+CD127-), CD4+ non-Tregs (CD4+CD25-), CD4 cells and CD8 cells. Patients were 4 combined kidney and bone marrow transplant recipients from the ITN036ST trial, and only these trial subjects had samples available. Healthy control blood was processed to PBMCs by Ficoll density gradient and cryopreserved, and patient PBMCs were collected before and after transplant.

This sample comprised CD4+ T cells from blood, obtained before the transplant. The sequence was collected from a human donor who received a combined kidney and bone marrow transplant. This chain is built from TRBV2 and TRBJ1-4; the D gene is possibly TRBD1, with 5 bases matching. The CDR3 reads as follows: CASSDRGGTNEKLFF. The DNA sequence is given as TGTGCCAGCAGTGATCGGGGGGGAACTAATGAAAAACTGTTTTTT.